This paragraph reports one T cell receptor (beta chain). The germline V and J ends were trimmed by 2 bases and 3 bases, with 14 bases remaining between them. CDR3 length equals 16 residues. Germline V lookup: CDR1 SGHTA, CDR2 FQGNSA. This record comes from a study of blood T cell repertoires in COVID-19. Study background: Whether acute or convalescent, the COVID-19 samples came from the United States, Italy and Spain. PBMCs, B-cell-depleted T cells, or T cells provided the cDNA or gDNA that made up the material.

The authors' processing: The authors estimated nucleated cell counts from reference gene primer amplification. TCRdb's copy holds only in-frame clones and misses some; the assay was immunoSEQ multiplex PCR. V and J calls and clone size are as listed in that table; D and trimming were resolved from the DNA. The data show 130,000 or so clones, with around 83% seen just once and 1.5% to 2% held by the top ten. This chain links TRBV7-2 with TRBJ1-3; tentative D call: TRBD1 (6 bases). The sequence was collected from a human donor in a cohort sampled during active COVID-19. Specimen: peripheral blood. CDR3 in DNA: TGTGCCAGCAGCTTAACTCAGGGGTTGAATGGAAACACCATATATTTT. Its protein product is CASSLTQGLNGNTIYF.